The clone carrying this T cell receptor (beta chain) has only a few counts. For TCR, cDNA came from 5'RACE template switching, which added a universal primer site and UMIs. TCRdb reanalysed the 5' RACE reads using MiXCR and keeps one entry per CDR3 protein. The sample consists of 300,000 or so distinct CDR3 sequences, less than 9.5% of them appearing once. The data originate from a study of T cells after yellow fever vaccination. Germline values: CDR1 MNHEY, CDR2 SMNVEV (reference sequence). The ends were cut back, 6 bases at V and 3 bases at J, with 16 bases in the middle. This CDR3 has 15 residues. The TCR originated in a man between 18 and 35 years old who received the YFV17D yellow fever vaccine. The chain links TRBV27 to TRBJ2-3, with D possibly being TRBD1 (6 bases). The sequencing used PBMCs, collected roughly 46 days after the first yellow fever vaccination. The CDR3 DNA reads as TGTGCCAGCAGCCCTAGGGACACTGGGACAGATACGCAGTATTTT. The encoded protein is CASSPRDTGTDTQYF.